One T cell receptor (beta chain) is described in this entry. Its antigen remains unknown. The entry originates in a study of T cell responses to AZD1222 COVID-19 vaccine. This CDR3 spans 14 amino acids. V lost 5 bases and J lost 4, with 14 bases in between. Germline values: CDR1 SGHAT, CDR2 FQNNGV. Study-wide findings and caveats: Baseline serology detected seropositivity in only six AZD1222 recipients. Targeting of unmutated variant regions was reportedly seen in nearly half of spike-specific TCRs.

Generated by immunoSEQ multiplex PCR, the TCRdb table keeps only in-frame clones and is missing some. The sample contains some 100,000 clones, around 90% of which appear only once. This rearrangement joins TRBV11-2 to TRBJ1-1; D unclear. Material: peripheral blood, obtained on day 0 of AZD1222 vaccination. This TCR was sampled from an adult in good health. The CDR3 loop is CASSPGGIGTEAFF. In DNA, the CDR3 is TGTGCCAGCAGCCCCGGTGGCATCGGCACTGAAGCTTTCTTT.